The following is a T cell receptor beta chain sequence with its context. As yet, its antigen is unknown. The CDR3 runs to 15 residues. Germline V CDR1 and CDR2: SGHNT, YYREEE (reference sequence). V lost 0 bases and J 7 bases, leaving 13 bases between the germline ends. This sample was included in a study of shared clonotypes between healthy human individuals. Study findings and constraints: Clonotypes that were shared across a handful of donors made up around 4.6% of naive CD4 clonotypes. Relative to memory subsets, naive subsets generally showed larger estimated richness.

In the original processing: Quality scores were absent from the junction-only immunoSEQ sequences, so filtering differed. TCRdb's copy holds only in-frame clones and misses some; the assay was immunoSEQ multiplex PCR. V, J and clone size derive from that table, while D and trimming were established from the DNA sequence. The sample has some 2.3 million clones, approximately 95% seen once. This clonotype originated in a man aged 18 to 35 in good health. Some clones in this sample may be carry-over from other donors' samples. The rearrangement uses TRBV5-4 and TRBJ1-4; D is perhaps TRBD1 (5 bases). The specimen sequenced was naive CD4+ T cells from PBMCs. Subset denoted: CD45RA+ positively selected. The CDR3 bases are TGTGCCAGCAGCTTGGGGGGCCTAGGTCTTGAAAAACTGTTTTTT. Its translation is CASSLGGLGLEKLFF.